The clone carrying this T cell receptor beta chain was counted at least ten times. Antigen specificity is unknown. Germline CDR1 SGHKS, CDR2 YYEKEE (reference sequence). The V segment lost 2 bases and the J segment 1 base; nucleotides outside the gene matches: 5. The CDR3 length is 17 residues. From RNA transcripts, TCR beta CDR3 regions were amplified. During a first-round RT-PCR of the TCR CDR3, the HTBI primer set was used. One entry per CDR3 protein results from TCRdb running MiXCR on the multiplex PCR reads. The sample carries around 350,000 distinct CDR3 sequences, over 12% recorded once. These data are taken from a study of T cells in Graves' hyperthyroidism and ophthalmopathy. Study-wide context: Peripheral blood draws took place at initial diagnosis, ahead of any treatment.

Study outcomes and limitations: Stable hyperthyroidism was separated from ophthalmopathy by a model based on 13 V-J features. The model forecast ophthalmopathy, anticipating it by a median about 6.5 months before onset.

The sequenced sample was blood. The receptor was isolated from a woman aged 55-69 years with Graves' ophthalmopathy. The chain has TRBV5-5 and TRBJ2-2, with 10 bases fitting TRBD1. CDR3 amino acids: CASSFFGTGVNTGELFF. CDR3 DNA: TGTGCCAGCAGCTTTTTTGGGACAGGGGTGAACACCGGGGAGCTGTTTTTT.